The 28 T cell receptor beta chains given below trace back to one sample, sequenced in a study of blood T cell repertoires in COVID-19. Produced via immunoSEQ multiplex PCR; TCRdb's table is partial and in-frame only. The table records fewer than 200,000 clones, roughly 86% of them present only once. Source material: peripheral blood. Receptor source: a woman older than 75 with COVID-19, enrolled during active disease.

The V gene is TRBV19, the J gene TRBJ2-1, with 12 bases fitting TRBD2. After removal of 6 bases from V and 8 bases from J, the junction contained 8 bases not matched to a gene. Germline V gives CDR1 LNHDA, CDR2 SQIVND (reference sequence). The CDR3 spans 15 residues. The CDR3 region has the DNA TGTGCCAGTAGCCTACTAGCGGGAGGAATCCATGAGCAGTTCTTC. It specifies CASSLLAGGIHEQFF.

The V call is TRBV11-2, the J call TRBJ2-1, with a weak D call TRBD2 (5 bases). The V gene lost 5 bases and the J gene lost 3 bases, with 8 bases spanning the gap. The CDR3 totals 13 residues. Germline values: CDR1 SGHAT, CDR2 FQNNGV. The CDR3 loop reads CASSPGLYNEQFF. DNA of the CDR3: TGTGCCAGCAGCCCTGGACTCTACAATGAGCAGTTCTTC.

V and J are TRBV15 and TRBJ1-1; no clear D. The length of the CDR3 is 15 residues. CDR1 and CDR2 from the germline V gene are LNHNV and YYDKDF (reference sequence). The germline V and J ends were trimmed by 2 bases and 1 base, with 11 bases remaining between them. The chain's CDR3 is CATSRLPTENTEAFF. The DNA of the CDR3 is TGTGCCACCAGCAGATTACCGACTGAGAACACTGAAGCTTTCTTT.

In its sample, this clone is medium-sized. This rearrangement joins TRBV6-4 to TRBJ2-3, with TRBD1 matching 11 bases. Germline CDR1 reads MRHNA; CDR2 reads SNTAGT. The CDR3 length is 14 residues. The junction had 1 base not matched to a gene; V was cut back by 4 bases and J by 4 bases. The CDR3 reads CASSVGQGADTQYF. In DNA, the CDR3 is TGTGCCAGCAGTGTGGGACAGGGGGCAGATACGCAGTATTTT.

The rearrangement links TRBV9 to TRBJ1-4; D unresolved. CDR1 is SGDLS, CDR2 YYNGEE, per germline. The V gene lost 4 bases and the J gene lost 8 bases, with 12 bases spanning the gap. The CDR3 is 13 residues long. This CDR3 is CASSPGVREKLFF. The CDR3 nucleotides are TGTGCCAGCAGCCCCGGGGTGAGGGAAAAACTGTTTTTT.

The chain has TRBV4-3 and TRBJ2-1; 11 bases are shared with TRBD2. Germline V gene data show CDR1 as LGHNA and CDR2 as YSLEER. Losses at the gene ends were 3 bases for V and 5 bases for J; bases not matched to a gene: 3. This CDR3 has 15 amino acids. CDR3: CASSQPGLADNEQFF. The CDR3 DNA sequence: TGCGCCAGCAGCCAGCCGGGACTAGCGGACAATGAGCAGTTCTTC.

V gene TRBV5-1 combines with J gene TRBJ2-7; D perhaps matches TRBD1 (5 bases). CDR1 is SGHRS and CDR2 is YFSETQ in the germline V gene. The germline V and J ends were trimmed by 0 bases and 3 bases, with 7 bases remaining between them. The CDR3 covers 13 residues. CDR3 residues: CASSLGQFYEQYF. The DNA for the CDR3 is TGCGCCAGCAGCTTGGGACAGTTCTACGAGCAGTACTTC.

This clone was recorded once. The J gene is TRBJ1-6, the V gene TRBV5-1, with TRBD1 as a possible D gene (5 bases). V was clipped by 4 bases and J by 5 bases, with 13 bases between them. The CDR3 covers 15 residues. In germline, CDR1 is SGHRS, CDR2 YFSETQ. The CDR3 nucleotides are TGCGCCAGCAGCCACAGGACGGCTGATAATTCACCCCTCCACTTT. Translation gives CASSHRTADNSPLHF. The whole variable domain, filled in from reference TRBV5-1 and TRBJ1-6, reads KAGVTQTPRYLIKTRGQQVTLSCSPISGHRSVSWYQQTPGQGLQFLFEYFSETQRNKGNFPGRFSGRQFSNSRSEMNVSTLELGDSALYLCASSHRTADNSPLHFGNGTRLTVT.

In this sample, this clone turned up once. The V and J genes are TRBV5-1 and TRBJ2-5; D remains unclear. This CDR3 comprises 12 residues. V dropped 2 bases and J dropped 2 bases, with 4 bases sitting between them. CDR1 and CDR2 from the germline V gene are SGHRS and YFSETQ. The CDR3 here is CASSLQQETQYF. The CDR3 DNA follows: TGCGCCAGCAGCTTACAACAAGAGACCCAGTACTTC.

CDR3 bases: TGTGCCAGCAGGGGGACTACAATCTACGAGCAGTACTTC. Translated: CASRGTTIYEQYF. The V call is TRBV28, the J call TRBJ2-7; 7 bases are a match to TRBD2. In germline, CDR1 is MDHEN, CDR2 SYDVKM. The junction had 5 bases not matched to a gene; V was cut back by 6 bases and J by 3 bases. The CDR3 contains 13 residues.

The V call is TRBV7-2, the J call TRBJ2-7; D not resolved. Per the germline V gene, CDR1 is SGHTA and CDR2 is FQGNSA. Trimming pared 2 bases from V and 1 base from J, leaving 15 bases between. The CDR3 spans 16 residues. This CDR3 reads CASSLSFNPGSYEQYF. CDR3 bases: TGTGCCAGCAGCTTAAGTTTTAATCCGGGTTCCTACGAGCAGTACTTC.

The J gene is TRBJ1-3, the V gene TRBV5-6, with 7 bases identical to TRBD1. CDR3 size: 17 residues. Germline V lookup: CDR1 SGHDT, CDR2 YYEEEE. J was trimmed by 0 bases and V by 4 bases; bases with no gene match: 10. DNA for the CDR3: TGTGCCAGCAGCCGGGGGCGACAGGGACTCTCTGGAAACACCATATATTTT. Translation gives CASSRGRQGLSGNTIYF.

This chain joins TRBV28 and TRBJ2-2; D might be TRBD1 (6 bases). Trimming cost V 5 bases and J 1 base, with 11 bases left between them. Germline V gene sequence: CDR1 MDHEN, CDR2 SYDVKM. The CDR3 length is 15 residues. The chain's CDR3 is CASSDGTMNTGELFF. The CDR3 nucleotides read TGTGCCAGCAGTGACGGGACAATGAACACCGGGGAGCTGTTTTTT.

This clone appeared once. CDR3 loop: CASSLVRASSTDTQYF. The CDR3 region has the DNA TGCGCCAGCAGCTTGGTGAGGGCTTCTAGCACAGATACGCAGTATTTT. The chain employs TRBV5-1 and TRBJ2-3; a possible D gene is TRBD2 (5 bases). The CDR3 contains 16 residues. Germline loops: CDR1 SGHRS, CDR2 YFSETQ. The V end lost 0 bases, the J end lost 0 bases, and 11 bases lay between the germline ends.

V and J are TRBV28 and TRBJ2-3; 7 bases line up with TRBD1. This CDR3 has 15 amino acids. The trim removed 4 bases at V and 2 bases at J, leaving 6 bases unmatched. CDR1 and CDR2 (germline): MDHEN, SYDVKM. The DNA for the CDR3 is TGTGCCAGCAGTTCAACGACAGGGTACACAGATACGCAGTATTTT. Its translation is CASSSTTGYTDTQYF.

The chain recombines TRBV29-1 with TRBJ2-1; D perhaps matches TRBD1 (5 bases). The CDR3 sequence is 11 residues long. Germline V gives CDR1 SQVTM, CDR2 ANQGSEA. The V gene lost 8 bases and the J gene lost 7 bases, with 12 bases spanning the gap. The CDR3 region has the DNA TGCAGCACCTGGGCAGGGAATGAGCAGTTCTTC. As protein: CSTWAGNEQFF.

V usage is TRBV28 and J usage is TRBJ2-3, with D possibly being TRBD1 (6 bases). The CDR3 is made up of 15 amino acids. The germline V and J ends were trimmed by 7 bases and 0 bases, with 14 bases remaining between them. Germline V lookup: CDR1 MDHEN, CDR2 SYDVKM. The CDR3 DNA follows: TGTGCCAGCACTGAAAGTGGACAGAGCACAGATACGCAGTATTTT. Its protein is CASTESGQSTDTQYF.

The gene calls are TRBV28 and TRBJ1-1, with 9 nucleotides matching TRBD1. Germline V CDR1 and CDR2: MDHEN, SYDVKM. There are 16 residues in the CDR3. The J segment lost 0 bases and the V segment lost 5 bases, leaving 7 bases of the junction unmatched. CDR3 in amino acids: CASSTPGQGMNTEAFF. The DNA of the CDR3 is TGTGCCAGCAGTACTCCGGGACAGGGTATGAACACTGAAGCTTTCTTT. The full variable domain, with the rest looked up from reference TRBV28 and TRBJ1-1, is DVKVTQSSRYLVKRTGEKVFLECVQDMDHENMFWYRQDPGLGLRLIYFSYDVKMKEKGDIPEGYSVSREKKERFSLILESASTNQTSMYLCASSTPGQGMNTEAFFGQGTRLTVV.

The gene calls are TRBV27 and TRBJ2-2; 8 bases map to TRBD1. The CDR3 loop spans 15 amino acids. V trimming: 8 bases; J trimming: 4 bases; junction bases outside the gene matches: 9. CDR1 is MNHEY, CDR2 SMNVEV, per germline (reference sequence). CDR3 coding DNA: TGTGCCAGCCGTCCCACGACAGGGGTCACCGGGGAGCTGTTTTTT. The encoded protein is CASRPTTGVTGELFF.

The chain has TRBV5-1 and TRBJ2-1; 9 bases line up with TRBD2. In germline, CDR1 is SGHRS, CDR2 YFSETQ. This CDR3 region has 15 residues. V shed 5 bases and J 0 bases; nucleotides not matched to a gene: 3. The CDR3 nucleotides are TGCGCCAGCAGACTTAGCGGGAGCTCCTACAATGAGCAGTTCTTC. Its protein is CASRLSGSSYNEQFF.

Written as DNA, the CDR3 is TGCGCCAGCAGCCAAGTCACTAGCGGGAGACGGGCCCAAGAGACCCAGTACTTC. Translated: CASSQVTSGRRAQETQYF. The chain recombines TRBV4-3 with TRBJ2-5, with 11 bases that match TRBD2. Germline CDR1 reads LGHNA; CDR2 reads YSLEER. The CDR3 contains 18 residues. V was clipped by 1 base and J by 1 base; unmatched bases: 8.

Written as DNA, the CDR3 is TGTGCCAGCAGCTCAACCCCCTTACAGGGGAGCTCCTACAATGAGCAGTTCTTC. Protein sequence: CASSSTPLQGSSYNEQFF. The chain recombines TRBV7-9 with TRBJ2-1, with 7 bases lining up with TRBD1. This CDR3 spans 18 amino acids. The V gene's germline CDR1 is SEHNR and CDR2 FQNEAQ (reference sequence). Unmatched junction bases numbered 12, after V lost 4 bases and J lost 0 bases.

The chain is built from TRBV28 and TRBJ1-4; D is uncertain. Trimming removed 2 bases from V and 7 bases from J, with 5 bases in between. This CDR3 spans 12 amino acids. CDR1 and CDR2 (germline): MDHEN, SYDVKM. CDR3 residues: CASSLIIEKLFF. In nucleotides, the CDR3 is TGTGCCAGCAGTTTAATAATTGAAAAACTGTTTTTT. Drawing the rest from reference TRBV28 and TRBJ1-4, the complete variable domain is DVKVTQSSRYLVKRTGEKVFLECVQDMDHENMFWYRQDPGLGLRLIYFSYDVKMKEKGDIPEGYSVSREKKERFSLILESASTNQTSMYLCASSLIIEKLFFGSGTQLSVL.

The V gene is TRBV16, the J gene TRBJ1-2; 10 bases agree with TRBD1. The CDR3 is made up of 14 amino acids. Trimming at V came to 3 bases and at J to 7 bases, leaving 5 bases not matched to a gene. Germline CDR1 is KGHSY and CDR2 is FQNENV. The CDR3 DNA is TGTGCCAGCAGCCAGAGACAGGGGGCCGGTGGCTACACCTTC. As protein: CASSQRQGAGGYTF.

The V and J genes are TRBV3-1 (or the pseudogene TRBV3-2) and TRBJ1-2, with D possibly TRBD1 on 6 matching bases. Germline V gives CDR1 LGHDT, CDR2 YNNKEL (reference sequence). CDR3 length: 13 residues. The V and J ends lost 4 bases and 8 bases respectively, with 14 bases between them. The DNA of the CDR3 is TGTGCCAGCAGCCCCAGGGGTGGGGGAGGCTACACCTTC. Its translation is CASSPRGGGGYTF.

V is TRBV6-2 or TRBV6-3 and J is TRBJ2-7; D may be TRBD1 (6 bases). The germline V gene encodes CDR1 MNHEY and CDR2 SVGEGT. This CDR3 spans 16 amino acids. Trimming shortened V by 2 bases and J by 4 bases, and 18 bases separated the two germline ends. The CDR3 DNA reads TGTGCCAGCAGTTACCACCTCTCACAGGGACAATACGAGCAGTACTTC. It encodes CASSYHLSQGQYEQYF.

In this sample, this clone turned up a few times. The V gene is TRBV2, the J gene TRBJ1-4; D might be TRBD1 (5 bases). The V end was cut by 6 bases, the J end by 4 bases, with 12 bases between. This CDR3 is 14 amino acids long. Per germline, CDR1 SNHLY and CDR2 FYNNEI. The CDR3 loop is CASRDSGNNEKLFF. CDR3 DNA sequence: TGTGCCAGCAGAGACAGTGGAAATAATGAAAAACTGTTTTTT.

The chain combines TRBV7-3 with TRBJ2-1; 7 bases map to TRBD1. The CDR3 contains 15 residues. The V and J ends lost 5 bases and 3 bases, in that order; junction bases with no gene match: 7. CDR1 SGHTA and CDR2 FQGTGA come from the germline V gene. The CDR3 loop reads CASSLDRANYNEQFF. The CDR3 nucleotides read TGTGCCAGCAGCCTCGACAGGGCGAACTACAATGAGCAGTTCTTC.